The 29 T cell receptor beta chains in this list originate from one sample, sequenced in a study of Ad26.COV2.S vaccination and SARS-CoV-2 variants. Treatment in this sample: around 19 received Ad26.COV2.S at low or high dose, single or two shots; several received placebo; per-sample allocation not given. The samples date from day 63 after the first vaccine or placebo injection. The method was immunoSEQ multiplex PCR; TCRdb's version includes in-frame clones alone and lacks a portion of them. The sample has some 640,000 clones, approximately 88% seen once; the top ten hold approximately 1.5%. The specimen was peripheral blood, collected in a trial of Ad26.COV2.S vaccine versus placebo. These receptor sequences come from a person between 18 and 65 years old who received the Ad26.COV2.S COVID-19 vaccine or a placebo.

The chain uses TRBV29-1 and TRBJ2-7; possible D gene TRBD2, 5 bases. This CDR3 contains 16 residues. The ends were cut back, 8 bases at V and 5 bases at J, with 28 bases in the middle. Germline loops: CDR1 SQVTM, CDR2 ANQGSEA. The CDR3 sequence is CSTLGGEGLPSDEQYF. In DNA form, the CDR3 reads TGCAGCACCCTAGGAGGAGAGGGTCTGCCTTCCGACGAGCAGTACTTC.

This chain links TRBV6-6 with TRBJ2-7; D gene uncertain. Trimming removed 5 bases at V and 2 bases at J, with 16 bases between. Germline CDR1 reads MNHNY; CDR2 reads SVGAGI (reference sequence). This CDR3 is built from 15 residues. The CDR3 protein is CASSHHLTLTYEQYF. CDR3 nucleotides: TGTGCCAGCAGTCACCACTTGACACTAACCTACGAGCAGTACTTC.

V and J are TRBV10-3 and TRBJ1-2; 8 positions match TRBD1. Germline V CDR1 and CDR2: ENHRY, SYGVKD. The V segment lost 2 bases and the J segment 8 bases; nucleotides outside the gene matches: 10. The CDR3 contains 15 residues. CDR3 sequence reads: CAISEDSGQGEGYTF. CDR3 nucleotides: TGTGCCATCAGTGAGGATTCAGGACAGGGCGAGGGCTACACCTTC.

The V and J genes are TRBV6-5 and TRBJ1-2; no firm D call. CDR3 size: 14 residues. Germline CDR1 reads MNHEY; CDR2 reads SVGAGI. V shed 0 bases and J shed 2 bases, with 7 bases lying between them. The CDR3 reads CASSYSRRNYGYTF. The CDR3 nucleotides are TGTGCCAGCAGTTACTCGCGACGGAACTATGGCTACACCTTC.

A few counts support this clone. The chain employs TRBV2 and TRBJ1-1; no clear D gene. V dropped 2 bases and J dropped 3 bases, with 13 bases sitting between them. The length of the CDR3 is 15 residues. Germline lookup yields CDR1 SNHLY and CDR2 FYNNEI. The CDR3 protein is CASSEYTFVDTEAFF. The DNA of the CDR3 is TGTGCCAGCAGTGAATATACGTTTGTGGACACTGAAGCTTTCTTT.

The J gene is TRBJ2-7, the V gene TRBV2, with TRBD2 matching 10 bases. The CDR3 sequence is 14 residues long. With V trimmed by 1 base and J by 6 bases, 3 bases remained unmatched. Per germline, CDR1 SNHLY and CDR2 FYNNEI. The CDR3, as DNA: TGTGCCAGCAGTGAAGAGGGACTAGCGAGCGAGCAGTACTTC. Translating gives CASSEEGLASEQYF.

CDR3 nucleotide sequence: TGTGCCAGCAGCTTCGTCCCGAACACTGAAGCTTTCTTT. It encodes CASSFVPNTEAFF. This chain links TRBV5-8 with TRBJ1-1, with D hard to call. Trimming pared 2 bases from V and 1 base from J, leaving 6 bases between. The CDR3 sequence is 13 residues long. Germline loops: CDR1 SGHTS, CDR2 YDEGEE.

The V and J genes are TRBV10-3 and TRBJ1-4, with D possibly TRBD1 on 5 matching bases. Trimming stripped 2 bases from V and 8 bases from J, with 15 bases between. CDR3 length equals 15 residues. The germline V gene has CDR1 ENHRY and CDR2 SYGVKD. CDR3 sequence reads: CAISEGTRGGEKLFF. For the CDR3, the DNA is TGTGCCATCAGTGAGGGGACTAGGGGAGGCGAAAAACTGTTTTTT.

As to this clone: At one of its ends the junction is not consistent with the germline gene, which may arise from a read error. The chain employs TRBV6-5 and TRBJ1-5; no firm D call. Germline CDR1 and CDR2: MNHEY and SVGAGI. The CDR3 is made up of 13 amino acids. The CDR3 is CASSYSEEFPFFF. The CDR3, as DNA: TGTGCCAGCAGTTACTCAGAGGAATTCCCCTTTTTTTTT.

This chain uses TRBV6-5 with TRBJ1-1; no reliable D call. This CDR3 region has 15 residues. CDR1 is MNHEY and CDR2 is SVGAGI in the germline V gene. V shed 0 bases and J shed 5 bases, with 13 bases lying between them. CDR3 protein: CASSYSQRRETEAFF. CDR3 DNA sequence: TGTGCCAGCAGTTACTCTCAGCGACGGGAAACTGAAGCTTTCTTT.

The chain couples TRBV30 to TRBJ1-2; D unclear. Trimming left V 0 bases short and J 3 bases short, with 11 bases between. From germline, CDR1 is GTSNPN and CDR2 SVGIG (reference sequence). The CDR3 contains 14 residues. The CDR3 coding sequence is TGTGCCTGGAGTGTACCAAGAGAGGACTATGGCTACACCTTC. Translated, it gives CAWSVPREDYGYTF.

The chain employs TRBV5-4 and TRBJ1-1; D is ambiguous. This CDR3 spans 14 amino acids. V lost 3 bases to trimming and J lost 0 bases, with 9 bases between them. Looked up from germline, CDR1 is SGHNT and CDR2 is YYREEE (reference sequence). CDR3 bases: TGTGCCAGCAGCTCTTGGAACTTGAACACTGAAGCTTTCTTT. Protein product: CASSSWNLNTEAFF.

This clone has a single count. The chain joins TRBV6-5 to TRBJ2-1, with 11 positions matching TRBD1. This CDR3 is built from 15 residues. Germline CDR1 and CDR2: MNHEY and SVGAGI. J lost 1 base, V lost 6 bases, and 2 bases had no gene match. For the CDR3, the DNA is TGTGCCAGCAGCTGGGACAGGGGGTCCTACAATGAGCAGTTCTTC. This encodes CASSWDRGSYNEQFF.

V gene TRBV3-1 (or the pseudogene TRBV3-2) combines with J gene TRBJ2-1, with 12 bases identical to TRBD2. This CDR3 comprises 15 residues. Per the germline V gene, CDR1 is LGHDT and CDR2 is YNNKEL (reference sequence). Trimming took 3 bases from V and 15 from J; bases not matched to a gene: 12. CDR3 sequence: CASSQGRTSGENPFF. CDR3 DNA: TGTGCCAGCAGCCAGGGTAGGACTAGCGGGGAGAATCCGTTCTTC.

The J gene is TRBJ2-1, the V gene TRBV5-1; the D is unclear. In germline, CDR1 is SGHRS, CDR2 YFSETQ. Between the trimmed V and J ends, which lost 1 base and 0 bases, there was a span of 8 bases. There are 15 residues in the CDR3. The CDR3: CASSLTGDSYNEQFF. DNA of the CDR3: TGCGCCAGCAGCTTGACGGGCGACTCCTACAATGAGCAGTTCTTC.

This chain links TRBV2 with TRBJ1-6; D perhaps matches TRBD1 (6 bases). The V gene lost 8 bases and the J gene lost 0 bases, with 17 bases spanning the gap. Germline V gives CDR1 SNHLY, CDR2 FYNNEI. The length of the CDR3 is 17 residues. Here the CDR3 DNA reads TGTGCCAGCCGAGGGGGGATTAAGAGCTCCTATAATTCACCCCTCCACTTT. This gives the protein CASRGGIKSSYNSPLHF.

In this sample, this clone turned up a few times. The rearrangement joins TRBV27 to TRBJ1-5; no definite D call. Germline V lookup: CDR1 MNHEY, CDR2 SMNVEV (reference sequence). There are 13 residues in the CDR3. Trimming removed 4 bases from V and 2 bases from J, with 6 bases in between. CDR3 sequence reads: CASSWRGNQPQHF. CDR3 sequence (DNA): TGTGCCAGCAGTTGGAGGGGCAATCAGCCCCAGCATTTT.

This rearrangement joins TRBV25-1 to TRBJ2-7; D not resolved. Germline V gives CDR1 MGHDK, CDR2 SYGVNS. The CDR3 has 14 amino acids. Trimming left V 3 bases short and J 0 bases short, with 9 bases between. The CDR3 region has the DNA TGTGCCAGCAGTGAGGCACCTACCTCCTACGAGCAGTACTTC. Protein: CASSEAPTSYEQYF.

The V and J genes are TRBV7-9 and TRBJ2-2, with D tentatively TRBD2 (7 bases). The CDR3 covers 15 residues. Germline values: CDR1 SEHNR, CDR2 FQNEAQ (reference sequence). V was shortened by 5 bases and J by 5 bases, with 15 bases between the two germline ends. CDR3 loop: CASSPGGGGTGELFF. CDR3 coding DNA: TGTGCCAGCAGCCCCGGAGGGGGGGGGACCGGGGAGCTGTTTTTT.

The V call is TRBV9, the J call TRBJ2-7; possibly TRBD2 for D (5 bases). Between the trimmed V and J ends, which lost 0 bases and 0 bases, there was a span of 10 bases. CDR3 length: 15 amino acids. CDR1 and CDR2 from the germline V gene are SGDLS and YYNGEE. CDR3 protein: CASSVGAGSSYEQYF. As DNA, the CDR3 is TGTGCCAGCAGCGTAGGGGCGGGTAGCTCCTACGAGCAGTACTTC.

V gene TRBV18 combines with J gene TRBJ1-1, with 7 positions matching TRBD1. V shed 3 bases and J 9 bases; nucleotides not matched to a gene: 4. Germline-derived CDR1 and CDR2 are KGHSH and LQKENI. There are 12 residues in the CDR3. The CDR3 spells CASSPVTGKAFF. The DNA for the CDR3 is TGTGCCAGCTCACCGGTGACAGGGAAAGCTTTCTTT.

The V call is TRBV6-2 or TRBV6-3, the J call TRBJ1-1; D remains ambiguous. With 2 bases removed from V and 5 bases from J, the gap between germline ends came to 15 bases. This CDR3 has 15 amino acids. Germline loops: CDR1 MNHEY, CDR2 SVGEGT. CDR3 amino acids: CASSYPYFDGTEAFF. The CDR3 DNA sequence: TGTGCCAGCAGTTACCCGTATTTCGACGGGACTGAAGCTTTCTTT.

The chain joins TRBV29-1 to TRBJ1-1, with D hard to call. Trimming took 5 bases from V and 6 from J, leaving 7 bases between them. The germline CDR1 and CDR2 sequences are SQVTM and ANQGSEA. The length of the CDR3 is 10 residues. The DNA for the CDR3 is TGCAGCGTTTATACGGCTGAAGCTTTCTTT. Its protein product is CSVYTAEAFF.

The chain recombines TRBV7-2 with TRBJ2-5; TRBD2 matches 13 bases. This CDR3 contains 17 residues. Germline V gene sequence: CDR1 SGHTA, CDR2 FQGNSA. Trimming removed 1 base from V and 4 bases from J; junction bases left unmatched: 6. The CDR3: CASSLGVTSGGGETQYF. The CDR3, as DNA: TGTGCCAGCAGCTTAGGTGTTACTAGCGGGGGGGGAGAGACCCAGTACTTC.

CDR3 loop: CASIRATEAFF. The CDR3 DNA reads TGTGCCAGCATAAGGGCCACTGAAGCTTTCTTT. V gene TRBV6-5 combines with J gene TRBJ1-1, with no clear D. Germline values: CDR1 MNHEY, CDR2 SVGAGI. Trimming stripped 7 bases from V and 4 bases from J, with 7 bases between. The CDR3 spans 11 residues.

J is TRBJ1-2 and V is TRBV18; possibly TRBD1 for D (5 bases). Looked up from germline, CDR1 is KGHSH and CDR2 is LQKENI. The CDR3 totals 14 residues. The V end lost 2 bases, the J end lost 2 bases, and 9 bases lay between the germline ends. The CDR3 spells CASSPNRDNYGYTF. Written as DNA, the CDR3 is TGTGCCAGCTCACCAAACCGGGACAACTATGGCTACACCTTC.

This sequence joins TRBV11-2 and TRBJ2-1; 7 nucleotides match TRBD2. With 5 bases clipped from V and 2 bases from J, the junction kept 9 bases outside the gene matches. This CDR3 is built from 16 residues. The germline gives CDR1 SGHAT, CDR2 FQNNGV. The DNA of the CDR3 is TGTGCCAGCAGCCCCTTGGGGGGAGGGCCCTACAATGAGCAGTTCTTC. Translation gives CASSPLGGGPYNEQFF. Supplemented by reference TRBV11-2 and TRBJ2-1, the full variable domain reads EAGVAQSPRYKIIEKRQSVAFWCNPISGHATLYWYQQILGQGPKLLIQFQNNGVVDDSQLPKDRFSAERLKGVDSTLKIQPAKLEDSAVYLCASSPLGGGPYNEQFFGPGTRLTVL.

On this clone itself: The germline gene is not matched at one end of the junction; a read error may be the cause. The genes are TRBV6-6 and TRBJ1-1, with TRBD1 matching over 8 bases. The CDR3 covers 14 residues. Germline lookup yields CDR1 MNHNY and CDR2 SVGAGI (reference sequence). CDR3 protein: CASTYGQGNTEAFF. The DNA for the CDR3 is TGTGCCAGCACTTACGGACAGGGGAACACTGAAGCTTTCTTT.

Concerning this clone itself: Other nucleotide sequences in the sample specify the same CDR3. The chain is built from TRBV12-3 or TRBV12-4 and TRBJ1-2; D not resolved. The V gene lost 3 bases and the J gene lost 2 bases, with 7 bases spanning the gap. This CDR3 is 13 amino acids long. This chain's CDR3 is CASSFGQNYGYTF. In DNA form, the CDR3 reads TGTGCCAGCAGTTTCGGGCAGAACTATGGCTACACCTTC.